Below, one TCR beta chain is given with its context. Trimming removed 2 bases at V and 2 bases at J, with 9 bases between. CDR1 is MNHNS and CDR2 is SASEGT in the germline V gene. The CDR3 has 14 residues. This specimen comes from a study of technical replicates of blood from a few donors. Generated by immunoSEQ multiplex PCR, the TCRdb table keeps only in-frame clones and is missing some. This table has more than 65,000 clones, around 94% appearing once. The specimen was T cells isolated from PBMCs. The chain combines TRBV6-1 with TRBJ2-5; D call uncertain. The clonotype was recovered from a human donor in good health. CDR3 sequence: CASSESSVQETQYF. The CDR3 nucleotides are TGTGCCAGCAGTGAATCATCAGTTCAAGAGACCCAGTACTTC.